A single sample is the source of the 26 T cell receptor beta chains below, sequenced in a study of Tregs in tolerant kidney transplant recipients. The data were produced by immunoSEQ multiplex PCR, yet TCRdb's version contains in-frame clones alone and is incomplete. The sample lists roughly 120,000 clones, roughly nine tenths seen once, with approximately 0.54% in the top ten. Sequenced material: CD4+ T cells from blood. All receptors come from a human donor in good health.

The chain joins TRBV5-5 to TRBJ2-7; 8 bases are shared with TRBD1. Trimming cost V 7 bases and J 1 base; bases outside gene matches: 7. The CDR3 runs to 14 residues. Germline CDR1 reads SGHKS; CDR2 reads YYEKEE (reference sequence). CDR3 coding DNA: TGTGCCAGCCAGTTTGGACAGGGATCCTACGAGCAGTACTTC. This translates into CASQFGQGSYEQYF.

V gene TRBV12-5 combines with J gene TRBJ2-1; 7 nucleotides line up with TRBD1. The germline V gene has CDR1 LGHNT and CDR2 FRNRAP. This CDR3 is 16 amino acids long. V dropped 0 bases and J dropped 4; count of bases not matched to a gene: 6. The CDR3 reads CASGLVVGTEYNEQFF. CDR3 DNA sequence: TGTGCTAGTGGTTTGGTCGTGGGGACAGAGTACAATGAGCAGTTCTTC.

The chain links TRBV29-1 to TRBJ2-7; TRBD2 aligns across 12 bases. Germline loops: CDR1 SQVTM, CDR2 ANQGSEA. J gave up 7 bases and V 0 bases, and 19 bases lay outside the gene matches. This CDR3 region has 19 residues. The CDR3 region has the DNA TGCAGCGTTGAAGATCGAAGGACTAGCGGGATTTACCCTTCTGGAGAGCAGTACTTC. Protein product: CSVEDRRTSGIYPSGEQYF.

The V gene is TRBV7-2, the J gene TRBJ2-1; D is unclear. The length of the CDR3 is 13 residues. Per germline, CDR1 SGHTA and CDR2 FQGNSA. Trimming took off 4 bases at V and 1 base at J, with 5 bases between the two ends. The CDR3 coding sequence is TGTGCCAGCAGCTCAAGATCCTACAATGAGCAGTTCTTC. Translating gives CASSSRSYNEQFF.

This clone has a single count. The chain combines TRBV4-2 with TRBJ2-7; a weak D match, TRBD1 (6 bases). Germline CDR1 is LGHNA and CDR2 is YNFKEQ. The CDR3 length is 16 residues. The V end was cut by 0 bases, the J end by 1 base, with 13 bases between. CDR3 amino acids: CASSQDGDTRSYEQYF. The CDR3 DNA sequence: TGTGCCAGCAGCCAAGATGGGGACACGAGGTCCTACGAGCAGTACTTC.

The rearrangement joins TRBV7-2 to TRBJ2-3, with 9 positions matching TRBD1. The CDR3 spans 15 residues. The germline V gene has CDR1 SGHTA and CDR2 FQGNSA. After removal of 7 bases from V and 0 bases from J, the junction contained 5 bases not matched to a gene. CDR3 nucleotide sequence: TGTGCCAGCATACAGGGGGCTCTTAGCACAGATACGCAGTATTTT. Its protein product is CASIQGALSTDTQYF.

This chain links TRBV6-5 with TRBJ1-1; TRBD1 aligns across 8 bases. V lost 2 bases to trimming and J lost 7 bases; unmatched junction nucleotides: 6. Per germline, CDR1 MNHEY and CDR2 SVGAGI. The CDR3 loop spans 14 amino acids. CDR3 in DNA: TGTGCCAGCAGTTACCCCCAGGGGGCAATTGAAGCTTTCTTT. As protein: CASSYPQGAIEAFF.

The V and J genes are TRBV30 and TRBJ2-2; 8 bases are a match to TRBD2. The CDR3 is made up of 15 amino acids. The V gene's germline CDR1 is GTSNPN and CDR2 SVGIG (reference sequence). V dropped 2 bases and J dropped 6; count of bases not matched to a gene: 8. CDR3: CAWSRPGLVSGELFF. DNA of the CDR3: TGTGCCTGGAGTAGACCGGGACTAGTCTCCGGGGAGCTGTTTTTT.

The rearrangement uses TRBV11-2 and TRBJ2-1, with D perhaps matching TRBD2 (5 bases). This CDR3 is built from 14 residues. The V end lost 1 base, the J end lost 4 bases, and 8 bases lay between the germline ends. Per the germline V gene, CDR1 is SGHAT and CDR2 is FQNNGV. CDR3 nucleotide sequence: TGTGCCAGCAGCTTAGGCCGGAGGTACAATGAGCAGTTCTTC. This sequence encodes CASSLGRRYNEQFF.

The chain carries TRBV9 and TRBJ2-7; 7 positions match TRBD1. V lost 0 bases, J lost 3 bases, and 3 bases stayed unmatched. Germline values: CDR1 SGDLS, CDR2 YYNGEE. The CDR3 loop spans 14 amino acids. The CDR3 DNA reads as TGTGCCAGCAGCGTAGGGGACAGTTACTACGAGCAGTACTTC. This codes for CASSVGDSYYEQYF.

The chain employs TRBV6-1 and TRBJ1-3; TRBD1 might be the D (5 bases). From germline, CDR1 is MNHNS and CDR2 SASEGT. This CDR3 contains 13 residues. V gave up 6 bases and J gave up 11 bases, with 17 bases separating them. CDR3 residues: CASSNSRELPIYF. CDR3 nucleotides: TGTGCCAGCAGCAACAGCAGGGAGTTGCCCATATATTTT.

This clone was counted a single time. The rearrangement uses TRBV27 and TRBJ2-7; D tentatively fits TRBD1 or TRBD2 (7 bases each). This CDR3 is 15 amino acids long. Looked up from germline, CDR1 is MNHEY and CDR2 is SMNVEV (reference sequence). V was cut by 5 bases and J by 5 bases, with 19 bases left in between. In DNA, the CDR3 is TGTGCCAGCAGTCCCCAGGGGGGGAGGAGCCACGAGCAGTACTTC. Its protein product is CASSPQGGRSHEQYF.

The genes are TRBV27 and TRBJ2-1; D gene ambiguous. Germline V gene data show CDR1 as MNHEY and CDR2 as SMNVEV (reference sequence). The CDR3 covers 9 residues. V was pared by 5 bases and J by 9 bases, with 2 bases between. The DNA for the CDR3 is TGTGCCAGCAGTCCTGAGCAGTTCTTC. Its translation: CASSPEQFF.

This clone was counted once. This rearrangement joins TRBV4-1 to TRBJ1-2; 9 bases are shared with TRBD1. With V trimmed by 4 bases and J by 3 bases, 6 bases remained unmatched. The CDR3 spans 15 residues. In germline, CDR1 is MGHRA, CDR2 YSYEKL. CDR3 coding DNA: TGCGCCAGCAGCCGTTTGGACAGGGGAGACTATGGCTACACCTTC. Translation: CASSRLDRGDYGYTF.

The table lists this clone with a few counts. The chain joins TRBV2 to TRBJ2-6; 9 nucleotides align to TRBD1. This CDR3 spans 18 amino acids. From germline, CDR1 is SNHLY and CDR2 FYNNEI. Trimming cost V 6 bases and J 0 bases; bases outside gene matches: 9. The CDR3 loop is CASRRDRALRSGANVLTF. CDR3 bases: TGTGCCAGCAGAAGGGACAGGGCCCTTCGCTCTGGGGCCAACGTCCTGACTTTC.

The chain links TRBV6-6 to TRBJ1-1, with D perhaps TRBD1 (5 bases). Germline assignment: CDR1 MNHNY and CDR2 SVGAGI (reference sequence). The CDR3 spans 16 residues. Deletions cut 2 bases from V and 3 bases from J, with 16 bases between. CDR3 nucleotide sequence: TGTGCCAGCAGTTACGGGGTCAGGGCCTGGGACACTGAAGCTTTCTTT. As protein: CASSYGVRAWDTEAFF.

The chain joins TRBV14 to TRBJ2-4, with D possibly matching TRBD2 (5 bases). This CDR3 contains 15 residues. The V gene lost 2 bases and the J gene lost 0 bases, with 8 bases spanning the gap. Germline CDR1 is SGHDN and CDR2 is FVKESK. The CDR3 region has the DNA TGTGCCAGCAGCCAATTGGGAGAAGCCAAAAACATTCAGTACTTC. Translating gives CASSQLGEAKNIQYF.

This chain connects TRBV6-1 to TRBJ2-7, with 8 bases lining up with TRBD1. Trimming took 8 bases from V and 7 from J; bases not matched to a gene: 10. The CDR3 contains 13 residues. Germline CDR1 MNHNS, CDR2 SASEGT. The CDR3 reads CASQTGDIHEQYF. As DNA, the CDR3 is TGTGCCAGCCAGACAGGGGACATACATGAGCAGTACTTC.

This clone was found a few times. CDR3 coding DNA: TGTGCCAGCAGCTTAATCGGGGGGAATTCACCCCTCCACTTT. Encoded protein: CASSLIGGNSPLHF. The J gene is TRBJ1-6, the V gene TRBV7-3; D is perhaps TRBD1 (5 bases). Trimming stripped 1 base from V and 7 bases from J, with 8 bases between. The CDR3 length is 14 residues. Germline V gene data show CDR1 as SGHTA and CDR2 as FQGTGA.

The V gene is TRBV7-3, the J gene TRBJ2-3; 10 nucleotides line up with TRBD2. Per germline, CDR1 SGHTA and CDR2 FQGTGA. The CDR3 contains 14 residues. The J segment lost 6 bases and the V segment lost 5 bases, leaving 5 bases of the junction unmatched. The CDR3 loop reads CASSLGLAVDTQYF. The DNA of the CDR3 is TGTGCCAGCAGCCTCGGACTAGCGGTTGATACGCAGTATTTT.

This chain uses TRBV19 with TRBJ1-2; tentatively, D is TRBD1 (5 bases). This CDR3 contains 15 residues. Trimming removed 6 bases from V and 1 base from J, with 15 bases in between. CDR1 LNHDA and CDR2 SQIVND come from the germline V gene (reference sequence). The CDR3 loop is CASSKDSGDNYGYTF. As DNA, the CDR3 is TGTGCCAGTAGCAAAGACAGTGGGGATAACTATGGCTACACCTTC.

This chain uses TRBV9 with TRBJ2-7, with D hard to call. The CDR3 totals 16 residues. V was trimmed by 0 bases and J by 3 bases, leaving 16 bases between them. Germline values: CDR1 SGDLS, CDR2 YYNGEE. The CDR3 region has the DNA TGTGCCAGCAGCGTAGAGGATCGGCTAGGGATCTACGAGCAGTACTTC. Translated, it gives CASSVEDRLGIYEQYF.

The chain is built from TRBV2 and TRBJ2-3, with D unresolved. V shed 8 bases and J shed 2 bases, with 17 bases lying between them. In germline, CDR1 is SNHLY, CDR2 FYNNEI. This CDR3 is 15 amino acids long. The CDR3 sequence: CASQTAPTITDTQYF. The CDR3 nucleotides read TGTGCCAGCCAGACGGCCCCCACCATCACAGATACGCAGTATTTT.

The sample holds one count of this clone. The junction departs from germline at one end; a sequencing error may be responsible. This sequence joins TRBV7-7 and TRBJ2-2; the match to TRBD1 covers 9 bases. CDR3 length equals 14 residues. Germline CDR1 is SSHAT and CDR2 is FNYEAQ (reference sequence). DNA of the CDR3: TGTGCTAGCAGCCCGGACAGGGGAGCCGGGGAGCTGTTTTTT. Residues: CASSPDRGAGELFF.

This chain connects TRBV7-2 to TRBJ2-7; tentative D call: TRBD1 (5 bases). The germline V gene has CDR1 SGHTA and CDR2 FQGNSA. The CDR3 spans 15 residues. V was cut by 6 bases and J by 4 bases, with 19 bases left in between. The CDR3 protein is CASSLSPDSVYEQYF. In DNA, the CDR3 is TGTGCCAGCAGTCTCTCCCCCGACAGTGTTTACGAGCAGTACTTC.

This chain connects TRBV28 to TRBJ2-1; D is uncertain. The CDR3 runs to 13 residues. The V gene's germline CDR1 is MDHEN and CDR2 SYDVKM. V was pared by 4 bases and J by 2 bases, with 6 bases between. The CDR3 protein is CASSSGAYNEQFF. CDR3 coding DNA: TGTGCCAGCAGTTCCGGCGCCTACAATGAGCAGTTCTTC.